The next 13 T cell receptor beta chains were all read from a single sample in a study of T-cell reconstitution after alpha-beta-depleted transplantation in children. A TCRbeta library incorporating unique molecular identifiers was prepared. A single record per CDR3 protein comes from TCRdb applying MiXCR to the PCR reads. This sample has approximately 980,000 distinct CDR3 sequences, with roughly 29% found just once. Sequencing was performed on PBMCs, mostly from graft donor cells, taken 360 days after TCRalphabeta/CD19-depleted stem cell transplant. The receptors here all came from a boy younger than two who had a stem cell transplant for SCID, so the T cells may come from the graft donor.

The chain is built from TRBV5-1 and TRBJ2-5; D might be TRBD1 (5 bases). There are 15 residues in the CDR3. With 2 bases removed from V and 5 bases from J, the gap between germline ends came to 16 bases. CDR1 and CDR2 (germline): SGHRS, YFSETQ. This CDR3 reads CASSFHYRSQETQYF. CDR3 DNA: TGCGCCAGCAGCTTTCACTACAGGAGCCAGGAGACCCAGTACTTC. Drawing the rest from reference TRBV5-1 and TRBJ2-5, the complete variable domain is KAGVTQTPRYLIKTRGQQVTLSCSPISGHRSVSWYQQTPGQGLQFLFEYFSETQRNKGNFPGRFSGRQFSNSRSEMNVSTLELGDSALYLCASSFHYRSQETQYFGPGTRLLVL.

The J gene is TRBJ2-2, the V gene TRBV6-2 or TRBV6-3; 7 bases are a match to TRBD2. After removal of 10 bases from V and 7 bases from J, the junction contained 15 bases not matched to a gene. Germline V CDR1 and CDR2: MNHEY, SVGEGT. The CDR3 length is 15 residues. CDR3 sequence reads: CATNAPRGDRGELFF. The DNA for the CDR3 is TGTGCCACCAATGCCCCCCGGGGGGATCGCGGGGAGCTGTTTTTT.

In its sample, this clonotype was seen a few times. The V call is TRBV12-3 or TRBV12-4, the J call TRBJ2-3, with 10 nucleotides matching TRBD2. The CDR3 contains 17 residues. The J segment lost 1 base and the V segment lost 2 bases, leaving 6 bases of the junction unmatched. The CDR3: CASSLRTSGSRTDTQYF. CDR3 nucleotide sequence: TGTGCCAGCAGTTTAAGGACTAGCGGTTCTCGCACAGATACGCAGTATTTT.

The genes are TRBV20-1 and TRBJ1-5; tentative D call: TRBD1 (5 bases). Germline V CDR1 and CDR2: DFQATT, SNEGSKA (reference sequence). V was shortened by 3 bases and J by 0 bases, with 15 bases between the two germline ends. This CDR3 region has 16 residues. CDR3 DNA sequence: TGCAGTGCTAGGGGACCGGGCGAGTATAGCAATCAGCCCCAGCATTTT. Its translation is CSARGPGEYSNQPQHF.

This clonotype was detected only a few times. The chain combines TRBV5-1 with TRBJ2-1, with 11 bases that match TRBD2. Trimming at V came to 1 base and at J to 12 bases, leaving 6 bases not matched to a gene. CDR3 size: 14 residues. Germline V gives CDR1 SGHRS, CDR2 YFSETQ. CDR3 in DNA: TGCGCCAGCAGCTTGTTTTTAGCGGGGGGGTTGCAGTTCTTC. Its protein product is CASSLFLAGGLQFF. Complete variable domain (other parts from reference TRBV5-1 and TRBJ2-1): KAGVTQTPRYLIKTRGQQVTLSCSPISGHRSVSWYQQTPGQGLQFLFEYFSETQRNKGNFPGRFSGRQFSNSRSEMNVSTLELGDSALYLCASSLFLAGGLQFFGPGTRLTVL.

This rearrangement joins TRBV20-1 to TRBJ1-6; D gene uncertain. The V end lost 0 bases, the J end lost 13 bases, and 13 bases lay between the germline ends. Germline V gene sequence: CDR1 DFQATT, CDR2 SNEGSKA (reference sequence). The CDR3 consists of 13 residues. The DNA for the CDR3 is TGCAGTGCTAGAGATGGCCCAAAAGAGCCCCTCCACTTT. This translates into CSARDGPKEPLHF.

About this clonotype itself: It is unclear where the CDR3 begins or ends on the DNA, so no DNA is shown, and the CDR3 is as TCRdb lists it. CDR3 sequence: CASSFGQGAYNEEFF. The chain recombines TRBV7-6 with TRBJ2-1; the table assigns TRBD1, which was not confirmed against the DNA. Ends included, the CDR3 has 15 residues. In germline, CDR1 is SGHVS, CDR2 FNYEAQ.

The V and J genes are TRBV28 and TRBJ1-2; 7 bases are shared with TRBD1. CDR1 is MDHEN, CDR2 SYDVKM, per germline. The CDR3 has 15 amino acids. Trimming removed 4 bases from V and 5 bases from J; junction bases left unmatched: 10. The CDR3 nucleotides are TGTGCCAGCAGTTCCTCACAGACAGGGTCGTATGGCTACACCTTC. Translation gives CASSSSQTGSYGYTF.

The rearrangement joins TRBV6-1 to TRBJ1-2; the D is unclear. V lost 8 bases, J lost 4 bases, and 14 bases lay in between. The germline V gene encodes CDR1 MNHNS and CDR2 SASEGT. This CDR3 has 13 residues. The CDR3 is CASLTGPSYGYTF. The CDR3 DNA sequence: TGTGCCAGCTTGACCGGGCCATCCTATGGCTACACCTTC.

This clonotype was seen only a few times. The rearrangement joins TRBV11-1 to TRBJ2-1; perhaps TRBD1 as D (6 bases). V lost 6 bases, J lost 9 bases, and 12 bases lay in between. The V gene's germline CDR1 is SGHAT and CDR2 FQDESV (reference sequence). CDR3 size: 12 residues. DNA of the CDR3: TGTGCCAGCAGGCCTCAGGGGCCTGAGCAGTTCTTC. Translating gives CASRPQGPEQFF.

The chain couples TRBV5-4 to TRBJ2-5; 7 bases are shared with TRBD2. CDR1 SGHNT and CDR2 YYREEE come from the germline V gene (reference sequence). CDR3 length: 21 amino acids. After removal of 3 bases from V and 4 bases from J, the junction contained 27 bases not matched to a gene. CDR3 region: CASSSPSGVWAWGVAGETQYF. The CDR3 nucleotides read TGTGCCAGCAGCTCCCCCAGCGGGGTGTGGGCCTGGGGGGTCGCGGGAGAGACCCAGTACTTC.

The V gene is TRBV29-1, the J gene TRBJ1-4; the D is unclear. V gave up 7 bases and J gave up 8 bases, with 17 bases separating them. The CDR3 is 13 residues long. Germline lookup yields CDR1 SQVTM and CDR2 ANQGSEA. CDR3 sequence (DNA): TGCAGCGCCAGCGGGGAAGCACGGGAAAAACTGTTTTTT. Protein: CSASGEAREKLFF.

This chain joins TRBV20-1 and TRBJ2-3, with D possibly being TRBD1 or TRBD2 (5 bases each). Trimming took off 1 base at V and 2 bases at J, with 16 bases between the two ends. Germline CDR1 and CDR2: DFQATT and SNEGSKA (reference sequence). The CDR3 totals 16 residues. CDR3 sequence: CSARAPTGPITDTQYF. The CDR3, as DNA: TGCAGTGCTAGAGCCCCGACGGGGCCCATCACAGATACGCAGTATTTT.